The 11 T cell receptor beta chains below were found in one sample sequenced in a study of T-cell memory formation after mild COVID-19 (dated by TCRdb to 2020 to 2023). The library relied on 5' RACE. The sample was run on an Illumina NovaSeq 6000. The raw public data were reprocessed by TCRdb itself: fastp quality trimming at Q25, MiXCR clonotype calling, in-frame beta chains only. Here each entry gathers all rows of one CDR3 protein and keeps the most common genes and DNA. The sample profile shows 450,000 to 650,000 distinct CDR3 sequences; around 17% of them were found once. 12% of the sample comes from the top ten. Material: PBMCs or a T cell subset sorted from them (not recorded which). All receptors derive from an adult woman who had mild COVID-19 (a few samples of this study predate the infection). The sample titles of this study are shuffled in the database, so cell type and time point are left out; the donor was told from shared clones.

This clonotype was found a few times. This sequence joins TRBV5-1 and TRBJ1-2; D not certain. The CDR3 sequence is 12 residues long. Trimming shortened V by 0 bases and J by 7 bases, and 7 bases separated the two germline ends. Germline V gene data show CDR1 as SGHRS and CDR2 as YFSETQ. The CDR3 protein is CASSLGDGGYTF. In DNA form, the CDR3 reads TGCGCCAGCAGCTTGGGGGATGGTGGCTACACCTTC.

V is TRBV7-2 and J is TRBJ2-5; D may be TRBD2 (5 bases). The V and J ends lost 1 base and 1 base respectively, with 13 bases between them. The CDR3 runs to 16 residues. Germline V CDR1 and CDR2: SGHTA, FQGNSA. The CDR3 protein is CASSLGALASQETQYF. The CDR3 DNA reads as TGTGCCAGCAGCTTAGGAGCCCTAGCTTCCCAAGAGACCCAGTACTTC.

The J gene is TRBJ2-2, the V gene TRBV20-1, with a weak D call TRBD1 (5 bases). From germline, CDR1 is DFQATT and CDR2 SNEGSKA (reference sequence). Trimming pared 0 bases from V and 6 bases from J, leaving 8 bases between. The CDR3 loop spans 13 amino acids. CDR3 DNA sequence: TGCAGTGCTAGAGAACAGGTCCCCGGGGAGCTGTTTTTT. It translates to CSAREQVPGELFF.

This clonotype has a handful of counts. CDR3 nucleotide sequence: TGTGCCAGCAGCTTAGGGGGGACAGCTAATTCACCCCTCCACTTT. Translation gives CASSLGGTANSPLHF. The chain employs TRBV11-3 and TRBJ1-6; 7 bases are a match to TRBD1. V was pared by 1 base and J by 6 bases, with 3 bases of the junction left unmatched. The CDR3 extends over 15 amino acids. Germline assignment: CDR1 SGHNT and CDR2 YENEEA. Filled out from reference TRBV11-3 and TRBJ1-6, the complete variable domain reads EAGVVQSPRYKIIEKKQPVAFWCNPISGHNTLYWYLQNLGQGPELLIRYENEEAVDDSQLPKDRFSAERLKGVDSTLKIQPAELGDSAVYLCASSLGGTANSPLHFGNGTRLTVT.

This chain joins TRBV3-1 and TRBJ2-1; the match to TRBD1 covers 7 bases. The V segment lost 4 bases and the J segment 0 bases; nucleotides outside the gene matches: 9. This CDR3 has 17 amino acids. Germline CDR1 LGHDT, CDR2 YNNKEL (reference sequence). CDR3 sequence: CASSPGTDPYSYNEQFF. The CDR3 nucleotides read TGTGCCAGCAGCCCCGGGACAGACCCGTACTCCTACAATGAGCAGTTCTTC.

The chain carries TRBV10-3 and TRBJ1-1, with TRBD1 as a possible D gene (6 bases). V lost 2 bases and J 2 bases, leaving 9 bases between the germline ends. Germline lookup yields CDR1 ENHRY and CDR2 SYGVKD. This CDR3 is built from 14 residues. CDR3 amino acids: CAISEVGANTEAFF. In DNA form, the CDR3 reads TGTGCCATCAGTGAGGTGGGGGCTAACACTGAAGCTTTCTTT.

CDR3: CASSEGLMGYYEQYF. The CDR3 nucleotides read TGTGCCAGCAGTGAAGGGTTAATGGGATACTACGAGCAGTACTTC. The V gene is TRBV6-1, the J gene TRBJ2-7, with D unresolved. Germline V gives CDR1 MNHNS, CDR2 SASEGT. This CDR3 has 15 amino acids. V was shortened by 1 base and J by 3 bases, with 13 bases between the two germline ends.

The CDR3 spells CASSLGGVMNTEAFF. The CDR3 DNA reads as TGCGCCAGCAGCTTGGGGGGGGTGATGAACACTGAAGCTTTCTTT. The rearrangement uses TRBV5-1 and TRBJ1-1; weak D call: TRBD1 (5 bases). Germline V gives CDR1 SGHRS, CDR2 YFSETQ. The CDR3 loop spans 15 amino acids. Trimming stripped 0 bases from V and 0 bases from J, with 9 bases between.

The gene calls are TRBV27 and TRBJ2-7; 9 bases agree with TRBD2. Germline V gene sequence: CDR1 MNHEY, CDR2 SMNVEV (reference sequence). After removal of 6 bases from V and 3 bases from J, the junction contained 6 bases not matched to a gene. This CDR3 is 14 amino acids long. CDR3: CASRLAGPGYEQYF. The DNA for the CDR3 is TGTGCCAGCAGACTAGCGGGTCCGGGCTACGAGCAGTACTTC.

The V call is TRBV4-1, the J call TRBJ1-2; 7 nucleotides align to TRBD1. The CDR3 runs to 12 residues. V was pared by 4 bases and J by 10 bases, with 6 bases of the junction left unmatched. Germline lookup yields CDR1 MGHRA and CDR2 YSYEKL. The CDR3 sequence: CASSLQGEAYTF. In nucleotides, the CDR3 is TGCGCCAGCAGCCTTCAGGGGGAAGCCTACACCTTC.

CDR3 in DNA: TGTGCCAGCAGTTTTATAGGTGAGCAGTTCTTC. Protein sequence: CASSFIGEQFF. V usage is TRBV12-3 or TRBV12-4 and J usage is TRBJ2-1; unclear D gene. This CDR3 comprises 11 residues. Trimming took off 3 bases at V and 9 bases at J, with 6 bases between the two ends.